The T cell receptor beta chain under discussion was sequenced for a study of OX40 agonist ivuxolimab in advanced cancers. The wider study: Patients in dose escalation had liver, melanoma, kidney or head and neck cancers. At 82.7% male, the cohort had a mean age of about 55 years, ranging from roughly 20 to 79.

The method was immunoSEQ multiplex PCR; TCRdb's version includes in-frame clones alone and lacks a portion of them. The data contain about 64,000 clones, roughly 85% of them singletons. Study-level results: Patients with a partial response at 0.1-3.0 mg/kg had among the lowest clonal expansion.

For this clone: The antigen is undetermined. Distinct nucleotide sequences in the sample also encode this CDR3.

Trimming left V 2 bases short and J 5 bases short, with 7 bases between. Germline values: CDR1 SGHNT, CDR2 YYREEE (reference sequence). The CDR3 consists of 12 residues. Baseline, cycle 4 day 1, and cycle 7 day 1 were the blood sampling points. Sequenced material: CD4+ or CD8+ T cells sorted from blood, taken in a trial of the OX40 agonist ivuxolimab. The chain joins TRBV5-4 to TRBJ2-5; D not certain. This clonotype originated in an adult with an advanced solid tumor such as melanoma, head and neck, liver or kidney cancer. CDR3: CASSLGLETQYF. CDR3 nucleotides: TGTGCCAGCAGCTTAGGCTTGGAGACCCAGTACTTC.